A single sample gave rise to the 25 T cell receptor beta chains below, sequenced in a study of blood T cell repertoires in COVID-19 (dated by TCRdb to about 2020). The method was the immunoSEQ multiplex PCR assay. As stored in TCRdb, this immuneACCESS dataset retains in-frame rearrangements with V and J assigned. A fraction of the clones does not appear; measured against another copy, unresolved V genes explain less than half of the discrepancy, and the remainder lacks a known reason. The sample records some 150,000 clones, 85% to 90% of which are singletons. The top ten clonotypes cover around 16% of the sample. Specimen: peripheral blood. The receptors stem from a woman between 40 and 55 years old with acute or convalescent COVID-19.

In regard to this clone: An end of the junction does not agree with germline; a read error may underlie this. This rearrangement joins TRBV10-2 to TRBJ1-2, with unresolved D. The CDR3 spans 11 residues. Looked up from germline, CDR1 is WSHSY and CDR2 is SAAADI. CDR3 nucleotide sequence: TGCGCCAGCACCTCGTCTAATCTAGCGTTCTTC. Its protein product is CASTSSNLAFF.

The chain carries TRBV24-1 and TRBJ2-3; 12 bases align to TRBD2. The length of the CDR3 is 16 residues. Trimming removed 4 bases from V and 6 bases from J; junction bases left unmatched: 7. Looked up from germline, CDR1 is KGHDR and CDR2 is SFDVKD. This CDR3 is CATSDPRTSGDDTQYF. The CDR3 DNA is TGTGCCACCAGTGACCCGAGGACTAGCGGGGATGATACGCAGTATTTT.

The rearrangement joins TRBV6-2 or TRBV6-3 to TRBJ1-1, with TRBD1 matching 7 bases. V gave up 5 bases and J gave up 0 bases; unmatched junction bases: 3. In germline, CDR1 is MNHEY, CDR2 SVGEGT. The CDR3 has 14 residues. The CDR3 DNA is TGTGCCAGCAGTCAAGGGACAGTGAACACTGAAGCTTTCTTT. Protein: CASSQGTVNTEAFF.

This rearrangement joins TRBV10-3 to TRBJ1-2; 9 nucleotides match TRBD1. The CDR3 runs 12 residues. Trimming took 4 bases from V and 8 from J; bases not matched to a gene: 2. The germline CDR1 and CDR2 sequences are ENHRY and SYGVKD. The DNA for the CDR3 is TGTGCCATCAGTGGGACAGGGGAGGGCTACACCTTC. Translation gives CAISGTGEGYTF.

The rearrangement uses TRBV5-6 and TRBJ1-1; D uncertain. The V gene's germline CDR1 is SGHDT and CDR2 YYEEEE. This CDR3 comprises 14 residues. Trimming cost V 1 base and J 11 bases, with 18 bases left between them. In nucleotides, the CDR3 is TGTGCCAGCAGCTTGCGGCTGGGAGAAGGTGCGGCTTTCTTT. Amino acids: CASSLRLGEGAAFF.

V and J are TRBV4-2 and TRBJ2-7, with 7 nucleotides matching TRBD1. The germline CDR1 and CDR2 sequences are LGHNA and YNFKEQ. The V and J ends lost 0 bases and 3 bases, in that order; junction bases with no gene match: 8. The CDR3 covers 16 residues. The CDR3 sequence: CASSQDIGTVGYEQYF. In DNA, the CDR3 is TGTGCCAGCAGCCAAGATATCGGGACAGTCGGCTACGAGCAGTACTTC.

The V and J genes are TRBV6-1 and TRBJ2-5; TRBD1 is a possible D gene (5 bases). This CDR3 has 14 residues. Germline loops: CDR1 MNHNS, CDR2 SASEGT. V was cut by 3 bases and J by 0 bases, with 8 bases left in between. The CDR3 spells CASSETAHQETQYF. The CDR3 DNA follows: TGTGCCAGCAGTGAGACAGCCCACCAAGAGACCCAGTACTTC.

The CDR3 is CASSKRQGVYEQYF. The CDR3 DNA sequence: TGTGCCAGCAGTAAAAGACAGGGGGTTTACGAGCAGTACTTC. The gene calls are TRBV6-5 and TRBJ2-7; 9 bases map to TRBD1. The CDR3 length is 14 residues. The V segment lost 5 bases and the J segment 4 bases; nucleotides outside the gene matches: 6. The germline V gene encodes CDR1 MNHEY and CDR2 SVGAGI.

The chain employs TRBV6-5 and TRBJ2-2; possibly TRBD2 for D (6 bases). The CDR3 totals 15 residues. CDR1 MNHEY and CDR2 SVGAGI come from the germline V gene. The V end was cut by 5 bases, the J end by 4 bases, with 14 bases between. The CDR3 loop is CASSLRVRGTGELFF. CDR3 DNA: TGTGCCAGCAGTCTCAGGGTGCGGGGCACCGGGGAGCTGTTTTTT.

The J gene is TRBJ2-7, the V gene TRBV6-6; 11 bases are a match to TRBD2. The CDR3 loop spans 15 amino acids. Losses at the gene ends were 6 bases for V and 2 bases for J; bases not matched to a gene: 6. CDR1 and CDR2 from the germline V gene are MNHNY and SVGAGI (reference sequence). The chain's CDR3 is CASRLGTSGTYEQYF. The CDR3 region has the DNA TGTGCCAGCAGGCTAGGGACTAGCGGTACCTACGAGCAGTACTTC.

The V call is TRBV11-3, the J call TRBJ1-1; tentative D call: TRBD1 (6 bases). V was cut by 3 bases and J by 0 bases, with 14 bases left in between. This CDR3 has 16 residues. Germline V CDR1 and CDR2: SGHNT, YENEEA. CDR3 sequence: CASSFEGQGMNTEAFF. The CDR3 bases are TGTGCCAGCAGCTTCGAGGGGCAGGGGATGAACACTGAAGCTTTCTTT. The full variable domain, in which reference TRBV11-3 and TRBJ1-1 provide the parts outside the CDR3, is EAGVVQSPRYKIIEKKQPVAFWCNPISGHNTLYWYLQNLGQGPELLIRYENEEAVDDSQLPKDRFSAERLKGVDSTLKIQPAELGDSAVYLCASSFEGQGMNTEAFFGQGTRLTVV.

V and J are TRBV15 and TRBJ1-5; D is uncertain. The CDR3 has 14 amino acids. Trimming shortened V by 0 bases and J by 3 bases, and 6 bases separated the two germline ends. CDR1 is LNHNV and CDR2 is YYDKDF in the germline V gene (reference sequence). The CDR3 region has the DNA TGTGCCACCAGCAGAGACAGGTACAATCAGCCCCAGCATTTT. This translates into CATSRDRYNQPQHF.

The table lists this clone with a few counts. This chain joins TRBV7-3 and TRBJ2-2; a possible D gene is TRBD2 (6 bases). Germline V CDR1 and CDR2: SGHTA, FQGTGA. This CDR3 is built from 14 residues. V was shortened by 4 bases and J by 9 bases, with 15 bases between the two germline ends. DNA of the CDR3: TGTGCCAGCAGCTACCGTCCGCGGGGCCGGGAGCTGTTTTTT. Translating it yields CASSYRPRGRELFF.

This clone was seen just once. The rearrangement links TRBV5-8 to TRBJ1-4; 10 bases match TRBD1. Germline V gene data show CDR1 as SGHTS and CDR2 as YDEGEE. The junction had 6 bases not matched to a gene; V was cut back by 3 bases and J by 7 bases. This CDR3 has 15 amino acids. CDR3 in DNA: TGTGCCAGCAGCTCACCGGGACAGGGGACTGAAAAACTGTTTTTT. Protein sequence: CASSSPGQGTEKLFF.

V usage is TRBV9 and J usage is TRBJ1-3; no firm D call. Per germline, CDR1 SGDLS and CDR2 YYNGEE. The CDR3 covers 12 residues. V was cut by 0 bases and J by 4 bases, with 2 bases left in between. CDR3 DNA: TGTGCCAGCAGCGTAGCAGGAAACACCATATATTTT. This codes for CASSVAGNTIYF.

This sequence joins TRBV3-1 (or the pseudogene TRBV3-2) and TRBJ2-7, with TRBD1 matching over 9 bases. Germline V lookup: CDR1 LGHDT, CDR2 YNNKEL (reference sequence). After removal of 4 bases from V and 4 bases from J, the junction contained 8 bases not matched to a gene. The CDR3 totals 15 residues. The CDR3 coding sequence is TGTGCCAGCAGCCCACCGGGACAGGGTTGGTACGAGCAGTACTTC. It encodes CASSPPGQGWYEQYF.

Only one count was recorded for this clone. The rearrangement links TRBV2 to TRBJ2-3, with D unclear. CDR1 and CDR2 (germline): SNHLY, FYNNEI. The CDR3 runs to 14 residues. V lost 7 bases and J 2 bases, leaving 13 bases between the germline ends. The CDR3 region has the DNA TGTGCCAGCAAGACTGTTGGAGACACAGATACGCAGTATTTT. Translated: CASKTVGDTDTQYF. The full variable domain, with the rest looked up from reference TRBV2 and TRBJ2-3, is EPEVTQTPSHQVTQMGQEVILRCVPISNHLYFYWYRQILGQKVEFLVSFYNNEISEKSEIFDDQFSVERPDGSNFTLKIRSTKLEDSAMYFCASKTVGDTDTQYFGPGTRLTVL.

J is TRBJ2-1 and V is TRBV27; 7 bases align to TRBD1. The CDR3 totals 14 residues. Germline V gene lookup returns CDR1 MNHEY and CDR2 SMNVEV (reference sequence). The V and J ends lost 5 bases and 9 bases, in that order; junction bases with no gene match: 10. The CDR3 DNA is TGTGCCAGCAGTGCATTGACAGGGTTTTTTGAGCAGTTCTTC. As protein: CASSALTGFFEQFF.

The gene calls are TRBV27 and TRBJ2-7; 12 bases align to TRBD1. Per the germline V gene, CDR1 is MNHEY and CDR2 is SMNVEV (reference sequence). The CDR3 has 17 residues. Unmatched junction bases numbered 6, after V lost 2 bases and J lost 1 base. The CDR3 DNA is TGTGCCAGCAGTTTAGTGGGACAGGGGGCAGGGTCCTACGAGCAGTACTTC. Its protein product is CASSLVGQGAGSYEQYF.

This chain connects TRBV27 to TRBJ2-7; D perhaps matches TRBD2 (5 bases). The germline V and J ends were trimmed by 2 bases and 3 bases, with 8 bases remaining between them. There are 13 residues in the CDR3. The germline gives CDR1 MNHEY, CDR2 SMNVEV (reference sequence). CDR3 residues: CASSLALDYEQYF. The CDR3 DNA is TGTGCCAGCAGTTTAGCACTAGACTACGAGCAGTACTTC.

This sequence joins TRBV7-9 and TRBJ1-1; tentatively, D is TRBD1 (6 bases). The germline CDR1 and CDR2 sequences are SEHNR and FQNEAQ (reference sequence). This CDR3 region has 14 residues. Trimming shortened V by 1 base and J by 1 base, and 7 bases separated the two germline ends. The CDR3 sequence: CASSLGGQNTEAFF. The DNA of the CDR3 is TGTGCCAGCAGCTTAGGGGGACAGAACACTGAAGCTTTCTTT. Based on the CDR3 plus reference TRBV7-9 and TRBJ1-1, the full variable domain is DTGVSQNPRHKITKRGQNVTFRCDPISEHNRLYWYRQTLGQGPEFLTYFQNEAQLEKSRLLSDRFSAERPKGSFSTLEIQRTEQGDSAMYLCASSLGGQNTEAFFGQGTRLTVV.

This chain links TRBV5-4 with TRBJ2-7; a weak D match, TRBD2 (5 bases). V lost 0 bases to trimming and J lost 5 bases, with 12 bases between them. This CDR3 spans 14 amino acids. The germline V gene has CDR1 SGHNT and CDR2 YYREEE (reference sequence). For the CDR3, the DNA is TGTGCCAGCAGCTTGGAAGGAGGTTCAGACGAGCAGTACTTC. Amino acid sequence: CASSLEGGSDEQYF.

In its sample, this clone was seen a few times. This rearrangement joins TRBV30 to TRBJ2-7; 9 nucleotides line up with TRBD1. This CDR3 spans 13 amino acids. The junction had 5 bases not matched to a gene; V was cut back by 4 bases and J by 4 bases. CDR1 and CDR2 from the germline V gene are GTSNPN and SVGIG (reference sequence). This chain's CDR3 is CAWNSDRGYEQYF. The CDR3 DNA is TGTGCCTGGAACTCCGACAGGGGGTACGAGCAGTACTTC.

V gene TRBV7-2 combines with J gene TRBJ2-3, with a weak D call TRBD2 (5 bases). Germline lookup yields CDR1 SGHTA and CDR2 FQGNSA. Trimming removed 8 bases at V and 6 bases at J, with 18 bases between. The CDR3 covers 14 residues. The CDR3 loop is CASGIYNLADTQYF. The DNA for the CDR3 is TGTGCCAGCGGTATATATAACTTAGCGGATACGCAGTATTTT.

The chain joins TRBV5-1 to TRBJ1-1; 7 bases are shared with TRBD1. The CDR3 length is 16 residues. In germline, CDR1 is SGHRS, CDR2 YFSETQ. J was trimmed by 2 bases and V by 4 bases; bases with no gene match: 11. The CDR3 bases are TGCGCCAGCAGCAAAGGGGCAGGGGGGATCAACACTGAAGCTTTCTTT. This codes for CASSKGAGGINTEAFF.